Sequencing of this T cell receptor (beta chain) was carried out in a study of blood T cell repertoires in COVID-19. Across the whole study: Some COVID-19 samples were acute and others convalescent; all came from the United States, Italy and Spain. PBMCs, B-cell-depleted T cells, or T cells were the source of the cDNA or gDNA that made up the material.

Original analysis: Nucleated cell counts were estimated from reference gene primer amplification. Profiled with immunoSEQ multiplex PCR; TCRdb holds only in-frame clones, not every one. From that table come the V and J calls and clone size; the DNA was used to work out D and trimming. The data show some 200,000 clones, around four fifths seen once. Specimen: peripheral blood. This receptor was taken from a woman aged 80 or over with active or convalescent COVID-19.

CDR3 amino acids: CASKQGAGSYEQYF. DNA for the CDR3: TGCGCCAGCAAACAGGGGGCAGGGAGCTACGAGCAGTACTTC. J is TRBJ2-7 and V is TRBV5-1, with 9 bases aligning to TRBD1. Germline V gene sequence: CDR1 SGHRS, CDR2 YFSETQ. J lost 3 bases, V lost 6 bases, and 7 bases had no gene match. The CDR3 spans 14 residues.